The T cell receptor beta chain described here comes from a study of blood T cell repertoires in COVID-19. Whole-study context: Acute and convalescent COVID-19 specimens originated in the United States, Italy and Spain.

After removal of 3 bases from V and 2 bases from J, the junction contained 6 bases not matched to a gene. CDR3 length: 15 amino acids. Germline-derived CDR1 and CDR2 are DFQATT and SNEGSKA (reference sequence). Using immunoSEQ multiplex PCR, the repertoire was profiled, and TCRdb retains in-frame clones only, with some absent. This sample carries over 60,000 clones, about nine tenths of them seen once, and the ten largest clones take approximately 10%. The chain recombines TRBV20-1 with TRBJ1-2, with 10 bases aligning to TRBD1. The sequence came from a man between 65 and 85 years old with active or convalescent COVID-19. Material: peripheral blood. The CDR3 sequence: CSASSWDRGNYGYTF. The CDR3 bases are TGCAGTGCTAGTTCTTGGGACAGGGGAAACTATGGCTACACCTTC.